Presented here are 30 T cell receptor beta chains from one specimen sequenced in a study of blood T cell repertoires in COVID-19. Using immunoSEQ multiplex PCR, the repertoire was profiled, and TCRdb retains in-frame clones only, with some absent. Here the sample spans 150,000 to 200,000 clones, about nine tenths being singletons. The sample consisted of peripheral blood. Every receptor here comes from a man in his fifties with acute or convalescent COVID-19.

CDR3 coding DNA: TGTGCCAGCAGCCCCACGACAGTCCCCGAATCGGAGCAGTTCTTC. This codes for CASSPTTVPESEQFF. The chain employs TRBV6-5 and TRBJ2-1; D may be TRBD1 (5 bases). Germline V gene lookup returns CDR1 MNHEY and CDR2 SVGAGI. Trimming pared 6 bases from V and 10 bases from J, leaving 22 bases between. The CDR3 contains 15 residues.

The gene calls are TRBV7-9 and TRBJ2-2; TRBD2 aligns across 7 bases. CDR1 is SEHNR and CDR2 is FQNEAQ in the germline V gene (reference sequence). The CDR3 is 15 residues long. V lost 5 bases to trimming and J lost 2 bases; unmatched junction nucleotides: 5. The CDR3 sequence: CASSLTSRNTGELFF. The CDR3 DNA follows: TGTGCCAGCAGCCTGACTAGCCGTAACACCGGGGAGCTGTTTTTT. The variable domain in full, completed from reference TRBV7-9 and TRBJ2-2, reads DTGVSQNPRHKITKRGQNVTFRCDPISEHNRLYWYRQTLGQGPEFLTYFQNEAQLEKSRLLSDRFSAERPKGSFSTLEIQRTEQGDSAMYLCASSLTSRNTGELFFGEGSRLTVL.

This rearrangement joins TRBV7-9 to TRBJ2-5, with 8 bases fitting TRBD2. J lost 1 base, V lost 5 bases, and 12 bases had no gene match. Germline V gene data show CDR1 as SEHNR and CDR2 as FQNEAQ (reference sequence). CDR3 length: 17 residues. This chain's CDR3 is CASSRRAGGTFQETQYF. In DNA, the CDR3 is TGTGCCAGCAGCAGAAGGGCGGGGGGCACTTTCCAAGAGACCCAGTACTTC.

The chain links TRBV28 to TRBJ2-1; 11 bases line up with TRBD2. The trim removed 3 bases at V and 8 bases at J, leaving 6 bases unmatched. CDR1 is MDHEN and CDR2 is SYDVKM in the germline V gene. This CDR3 is built from 15 residues. The CDR3 DNA sequence: TGTGCCAGCAGTTTTGGTAGCGGGAGGGCCGATGAGCAGTTCTTC. It yields the protein CASSFGSGRADEQFF.

The chain recombines TRBV4-1 with TRBJ2-4, with D perhaps TRBD2 (6 bases). This CDR3 comprises 16 residues. Germline V gene lookup returns CDR1 MGHRA and CDR2 YSYEKL. Trimming cost V 4 bases and J 1 base, with 14 bases left between them. CDR3 region: CASSLLGGWAKNIQYF. As DNA, the CDR3 is TGCGCCAGCAGCCTTCTGGGGGGTTGGGCCAAAAACATTCAGTACTTC.

The chain is built from TRBV19 and TRBJ2-5, with a tentative D call TRBD2 (6 bases). CDR1 LNHDA and CDR2 SQIVND come from the germline V gene (reference sequence). This CDR3 is built from 15 residues. V lost 6 bases and J lost 5, with 19 bases in between. DNA for the CDR3: TGTGCCAGTAGCCAGGTGGGAGGCGGAGCGGAGACCCAGTACTTC. Translated, it gives CASSQVGGGAETQYF.

V gene TRBV19 combines with J gene TRBJ2-1; 10 positions agree with TRBD2. Germline CDR1 LNHDA, CDR2 SQIVND (reference sequence). V shed 5 bases, J shed 4 bases, and the junction held 2 bases outside the gene matches. CDR3 size: 14 residues. CDR3 coding DNA: TGTGCCAGTAGTCTTAGCGGGAGGTACAATGAGCAGTTCTTC. Its translation is CASSLSGRYNEQFF.

The rearrangement uses TRBV7-9 and TRBJ2-1, with 9 bases lining up with TRBD2. In germline, CDR1 is SEHNR, CDR2 FQNEAQ (reference sequence). The trim removed 3 bases at V and 2 bases at J, leaving 2 bases unmatched. The CDR3 sequence is 15 residues long. CDR3 coding DNA: TGTGCCAGCAGCTTCGCGGGGGGGCCCTACAATGAGCAGTTCTTC. Translation gives CASSFAGGPYNEQFF.

This clone occurred once. This sequence joins TRBV28 and TRBJ1-2, with no clear D. Between the trimmed V and J ends, which lost 5 bases and 7 bases, there was a span of 29 bases. This CDR3 has 18 amino acids. Germline-derived CDR1 and CDR2 are MDHEN and SYDVKM. DNA of the CDR3: TGTGCCAGCAGTCCTCCCCGCCAGAGCGGCTCCCAACTATCTGGCTACACCTTC. Translated, it gives CASSPPRQSGSQLSGYTF.

This clone was counted between two and nine times. The chain couples TRBV19 to TRBJ2-1; TRBD1 aligns across 9 bases. Losses at the gene ends were 5 bases for V and 5 bases for J; bases not matched to a gene: 7. Germline values: CDR1 LNHDA, CDR2 SQIVND (reference sequence). CDR3 length equals 15 residues. The CDR3 protein is CASSFLRTGDNEQFF. CDR3 bases: TGTGCCAGTAGTTTTCTGCGGACAGGGGACAATGAGCAGTTCTTC.

This clone was counted a single time. This chain links TRBV24-1 with TRBJ2-4; the match to TRBD1 covers 9 bases. This CDR3 is 15 amino acids long. Per germline, CDR1 KGHDR and CDR2 SFDVKD. The trim removed 4 bases at V and 6 bases at J, leaving 6 bases unmatched. The CDR3 here is CATSDAGTGRNIQYF. DNA of the CDR3: TGTGCCACCAGTGACGCAGGGACAGGGCGAAACATTCAGTACTTC.

The CDR3 spells CASSPQEVTLATNEKLFF. The CDR3 DNA reads as TGTGCCAGCAGCCCCCAGGAGGTCACGCTTGCAACTAATGAAAAACTGTTTTTT. The chain is built from TRBV3-1 (or the pseudogene TRBV3-2) and TRBJ1-4; no firm D call. Germline assignment: CDR1 LGHDT and CDR2 YNNKEL (reference sequence). The CDR3 spans 18 residues. Trimming cost V 4 bases and J 0 bases, with 18 bases left between them.

V usage is TRBV9 and J usage is TRBJ1-2; D is undetermined. Germline V gene sequence: CDR1 SGDLS, CDR2 YYNGEE. The CDR3 length is 12 residues. Trimming took off 6 bases at V and 5 bases at J, with 11 bases between the two ends. As DNA, the CDR3 is TGTGCCAGCAAAACAGAAGCTTATGGCTACACCTTC. It codes for CASKTEAYGYTF.

The V call is TRBV7-3, the J call TRBJ2-1; maybe TRBD1 (6 bases). Germline V gene lookup returns CDR1 SGHTA and CDR2 FQGTGA. This CDR3 region has 12 residues. The V gene lost 1 base and the J gene lost 10 bases, with 8 bases spanning the gap. The CDR3 region is CASSLRGGEQFF. The CDR3 region has the DNA TGTGCCAGCAGCTTAAGAGGGGGAGAGCAGTTCTTC.

This clone has just one count. The chain has TRBV5-1 and TRBJ2-7, with a tentative D call TRBD1 (5 bases). The CDR3 consists of 13 residues. Germline CDR1 is SGHRS and CDR2 is YFSETQ. The V and J ends lost 1 base and 5 bases respectively, with 10 bases between them. CDR3: CASSLNQGHEQYF. CDR3 nucleotide sequence: TGCGCCAGCAGCTTGAACCAGGGCCACGAGCAGTACTTC. The variable domain in full, completed from reference TRBV5-1 and TRBJ2-7, reads KAGVTQTPRYLIKTRGQQVTLSCSPISGHRSVSWYQQTPGQGLQFLFEYFSETQRNKGNFPGRFSGRQFSNSRSEMNVSTLELGDSALYLCASSLNQGHEQYFGPGTRLTVT.

V is TRBV27 and J is TRBJ2-7; 9 nucleotides match TRBD1. Germline CDR1 MNHEY, CDR2 SMNVEV (reference sequence). V lost 3 bases and J lost 3; bases outside the gene matches: 12. The CDR3 runs to 17 residues. CDR3: CASSFGAGTGSFYEQYF. CDR3 nucleotides: TGTGCCAGCAGTTTTGGTGCCGGGACAGGGAGTTTCTACGAGCAGTACTTC.

In regard to this clone: Different DNA sequences within this sample yield the same CDR3. The chain uses TRBV6-5 and TRBJ2-5; possibly TRBD1 for D (5 bases). This CDR3 is built from 15 residues. CDR1 is MNHEY and CDR2 is SVGAGI in the germline V gene. V lost 2 bases, J lost 0 bases, and 10 bases lay in between. The CDR3 loop is CASSYLQGYQETQYF. In DNA form, the CDR3 reads TGTGCCAGCAGTTACCTCCAGGGATACCAAGAGACCCAGTACTTC.

V is TRBV5-1 and J is TRBJ2-7; 7 nucleotides agree with TRBD1. CDR3 size: 13 residues. V lost 4 bases to trimming and J lost 3 bases; unmatched junction nucleotides: 4. Germline CDR1 SGHRS, CDR2 YFSETQ. DNA for the CDR3: TGCGCCAGCAGCGCTCGACAGGGCTACGAGCAGTACGTC. Its protein is CASSARQGYEQYV.

The V gene is TRBV10-3, the J gene TRBJ2-7; 8 bases agree with TRBD1. The ends lost 6 bases at V and 1 base at J; junction bases unmatched: 5. CDR1 and CDR2 (germline): ENHRY, SYGVKD. The CDR3 totals 14 residues. CDR3 loop: CAISPGQASYEQYV. CDR3 bases: TGTGCCATCAGCCCGGGACAGGCATCCTACGAGCAGTACGTC.

The genes are TRBV10-3 and TRBJ2-7; TRBD2 agrees at 12 bases. Trimming at V came to 6 bases and at J to 4 bases, leaving 7 bases not matched to a gene. CDR3 size: 15 residues. Germline V gene lookup returns CDR1 ENHRY and CDR2 SYGVKD. The CDR3 DNA reads TGTGCCATCAGGGACGGACTAGCGGGATCTTACGAGCAGTACTTC. It encodes CAIRDGLAGSYEQYF.

The rearrangement uses TRBV2 and TRBJ1-4; TRBD1 matches 8 bases. This CDR3 comprises 15 residues. Germline V gives CDR1 SNHLY, CDR2 FYNNEI. V lost 5 bases and J lost 2; bases outside the gene matches: 4. The CDR3 loop reads CASSLDRGTNEKLFF. In DNA form, the CDR3 reads TGTGCCAGCAGTTTAGACAGGGGCACTAATGAAAAACTGTTTTTT. Based on the CDR3 plus reference TRBV2 and TRBJ1-4, the full variable domain is EPEVTQTPSHQVTQMGQEVILRCVPISNHLYFYWYRQILGQKVEFLVSFYNNEISEKSEIFDDQFSVERPDGSNFTLKIRSTKLEDSAMYFCASSLDRGTNEKLFFGSGTQLSVL.

The CDR3 DNA is TGTGCCAGCACAGGTTTCTATCAGCCCCAGCATTTT. Its translation: CASTGFYQPQHF. The rearrangement uses TRBV28 and TRBJ1-5; no firm D call. Germline V gene data show CDR1 as MDHEN and CDR2 as SYDVKM. CDR3 size: 12 residues. Trimming removed 7 bases at V and 5 bases at J, with 9 bases between.

This clone has only a few counts. This rearrangement joins TRBV27 to TRBJ2-5, with D maybe TRBD1 (6 bases). Germline V lookup: CDR1 MNHEY, CDR2 SMNVEV (reference sequence). V was clipped by 2 bases and J by 3 bases, with 10 bases between them. The CDR3 extends over 14 amino acids. CDR3 in amino acids: CASSLHRTEETQYF. The CDR3 coding sequence is TGTGCCAGCAGTTTACATCGGACAGAAGAGACCCAGTACTTC.

This chain links TRBV7-2 with TRBJ2-7; possibly TRBD1 for D (5 bases). Trimming removed 2 bases at V and 2 bases at J, with 13 bases between. The CDR3 length is 15 residues. The germline gives CDR1 SGHTA, CDR2 FQGNSA. The CDR3 DNA reads as TGTGCCAGCAGCTTAAGCCCCGAAGGGGCCTACGAGCAGTACTTC. Translating gives CASSLSPEGAYEQYF.

This sequence joins TRBV2 and TRBJ1-6; no firm D call. There are 14 residues in the CDR3. Germline assignment: CDR1 SNHLY and CDR2 FYNNEI. Deletions cut 2 bases from V and 7 bases from J, with 9 bases between. The CDR3 sequence is CASSERHPNSPLHF. In DNA form, the CDR3 reads TGTGCCAGCAGTGAAAGACACCCCAATTCACCCCTCCACTTT.

This clone came up a few times. The genes are TRBV6-6 and TRBJ1-4, with D perhaps TRBD1 (5 bases). This CDR3 region has 13 residues. Germline V gives CDR1 MNHNY, CDR2 SVGAGI (reference sequence). V was cut by 6 bases and J by 8 bases, with 13 bases left in between. CDR3 coding DNA: TGTGCCAGCAGCGAGAGCAGGGTGGAAAAACTGTTTTTT. Its protein product is CASSESRVEKLFF.

This clone was found once. This chain uses TRBV28 with TRBJ1-6, with D unclear. The V gene lost 4 bases and the J gene lost 14 bases, with 12 bases spanning the gap. This CDR3 is built from 12 residues. Germline V CDR1 and CDR2: MDHEN, SYDVKM. The DNA for the CDR3 is TGTGCCAGCAGTTCTGCTCTCGAGGCCCTCCACTTT. Translated: CASSSALEALHF.

The chain uses TRBV7-9 and TRBJ2-7; D is unresolved. This CDR3 contains 13 residues. V was pared by 1 base and J by 4 bases, with 8 bases between. Germline CDR1 is SEHNR and CDR2 is FQNEAQ (reference sequence). The chain's CDR3 is CASSLEVQYEQYF. The CDR3 nucleotides read TGTGCCAGCAGCTTAGAAGTCCAGTACGAGCAGTACTTC.

This clone has only one observation. This rearrangement joins TRBV25-1 to TRBJ1-1; no clear D gene. In germline, CDR1 is MGHDK, CDR2 SYGVNS. The CDR3 covers 15 residues. V dropped 0 bases and J dropped 3 bases, with 11 bases sitting between them. The CDR3 here is CASSEYNTEDTEAFF. The CDR3 nucleotides read TGTGCCAGCAGTGAATATAACACCGAAGACACTGAAGCTTTCTTT. The whole variable domain, filled in from reference TRBV25-1 and TRBJ1-1, reads EADIYQTPRYLVIGTGKKITLECSQTMGHDKMYWYQQDPGMELHLIHYSYGVNSTEKGDLSSESTVSRIRTEHFPLTLESARPSHTSQYLCASSEYNTEDTEAFFGQGTRLTVV.

The chain joins TRBV7-9 to TRBJ1-3; D gene ambiguous. Trimming removed 5 bases at V and 0 bases at J, with 11 bases between. This CDR3 comprises 15 residues. CDR1 SEHNR and CDR2 FQNEAQ come from the germline V gene (reference sequence). The CDR3 is CASSLLRVSGNTIYF. DNA for the CDR3: TGTGCCAGCAGCCTATTGAGGGTCTCTGGAAACACCATATATTTT.